The 17 T cell receptor beta chains presented below share a single source sample, sequenced in a study of follicular helper T cells after annual influenza vaccination. Time point reported: 2014-2015 season, 7 days after vaccination. Method: immunoSEQ multiplex PCR; TCRdb's copy keeps in-frame clones and lacks some. The sample gives 3,200 or so clones, about 86% of which show up once; approximately 1.2% is in the top ten. Sample: CXCR5+ CD38- circulating T follicular helper cells from blood, taken 7 days after influenza vaccination. Subset given: circulating Tfh, non-naive CD4+CXCR5+PD-1+ (ICOS+CD38+ or ICOS-CD38-). Source of these receptors: an adult who received the influenza vaccine.

This clone was observed a few times. The CDR3 protein is CASTLDRDYGYTF. In DNA, the CDR3 is TGTGCCAGCACCCTGGACAGGGACTATGGCTACACCTTC. V and J are TRBV6-6 and TRBJ1-2; 8 bases map to TRBD1. After removal of 7 bases from V and 3 bases from J, the junction contained 4 bases not matched to a gene. The CDR3 is 13 amino acids. Germline V CDR1 and CDR2: MNHNY, SVGAGI (reference sequence).

This chain connects TRBV13 to TRBJ2-6; D is perhaps TRBD1 (6 bases). CDR3 length equals 17 residues. CDR1 and CDR2 from the germline V gene are PRHDT and FYEKMQ (reference sequence). With 4 bases removed from V and 0 bases from J, the gap between germline ends came to 13 bases. CDR3 residues: CASSSGVGYSGANVLTF. The CDR3 DNA reads TGTGCCAGCAGCTCAGGGGTGGGGTACTCTGGGGCCAACGTCCTGACTTTC.

V gene TRBV11-2 combines with J gene TRBJ2-3; 13 bases align to TRBD2. The CDR3 has 17 amino acids. The germline CDR1 and CDR2 sequences are SGHAT and FQNNGV. The V segment lost 2 bases and the J segment 4 bases; nucleotides outside the gene matches: 6. CDR3 nucleotide sequence: TGTGCCAGCAGCTTACGCGGACTAGCGGGGGCTCCAGATACGCAGTATTTT. This sequence encodes CASSLRGLAGAPDTQYF.

J is TRBJ1-1 and V is TRBV7-2; D is uncertain. The CDR3 has 15 amino acids. The germline gives CDR1 SGHTA, CDR2 FQGNSA. Between the trimmed V and J ends, which lost 10 bases and 0 bases, there was a span of 18 bases. The CDR3 region has the DNA TGTGCCACCCAACCCGGACGAAGTTTGAACACTGAAGCTTTCTTT. Its translation: CATQPGRSLNTEAFF.

The V call is TRBV6-6, the J call TRBJ2-2, with D unresolved. The V end lost 5 bases, the J end lost 0 bases, and 7 bases lay between the germline ends. The CDR3 loop spans 14 amino acids. CDR1 and CDR2 (germline): MNHNY, SVGAGI (reference sequence). CDR3 amino acids: CASSPHTNTGELFF. For the CDR3, the DNA is TGTGCCAGCAGTCCGCATACGAACACCGGGGAGCTGTTTTTT.

This chain links TRBV7-3 with TRBJ2-1; 9 positions agree with TRBD1. V was pared by 5 bases and J by 2 bases, with 4 bases of the junction left unmatched. The CDR3 sequence is 15 residues long. Germline V gene data show CDR1 as SGHTA and CDR2 as FQGTGA. The chain's CDR3 is CASSTQGAPYNEQFF. The CDR3 DNA reads as TGTGCCAGCAGCACACAGGGGGCACCCTACAATGAGCAGTTCTTC.

The V call is TRBV18, the J call TRBJ2-2, with 7 bases fitting TRBD1. Germline V gene sequence: CDR1 KGHSH, CDR2 LQKENI. The CDR3 has 15 residues. The junction had 3 bases not matched to a gene; V was cut back by 1 base and J by 4 bases. For the CDR3, the DNA is TGTGCCAGCTCACCACAGGGGGCCAGCACCGGGGAGCTGTTTTTT. Its translation: CASSPQGASTGELFF.

V is TRBV25-1 and J is TRBJ1-2; 7 bases map to TRBD1. Per germline, CDR1 MGHDK and CDR2 SYGVNS. With 0 bases clipped from V and 5 bases from J, the junction kept 15 bases outside the gene matches. The length of the CDR3 is 18 residues. The CDR3 region is CASSEYEGAGGMGYGYTF. As DNA, the CDR3 is TGTGCCAGCAGTGAATATGAAGGAGCAGGGGGAATGGGGTATGGCTACACCTTC.

In this sample, this clone turned up a few times. This chain connects TRBV6-1 to TRBJ2-5; 9 bases match TRBD2. There are 15 residues in the CDR3. The trim removed 2 bases at V and 5 bases at J, leaving 6 bases unmatched. CDR1 MNHNS and CDR2 SASEGT come from the germline V gene. CDR3 residues: CASSELAGAGETQYF. Written as DNA, the CDR3 is TGTGCCAGCAGTGAATTAGCGGGGGCGGGGGAGACCCAGTACTTC.

The rearrangement uses TRBV6-5 and TRBJ2-3; the D is unclear. V lost 0 bases, J lost 8 bases, and 9 bases lay in between. The CDR3 consists of 13 residues. Germline V gives CDR1 MNHEY, CDR2 SVGAGI. The CDR3 here is CASSYSKGTTQYF. Written as DNA, the CDR3 is TGTGCCAGCAGTTACTCGAAGGGAACTACGCAGTATTTT.

The chain employs TRBV10-3 and TRBJ1-6, with 8 bases aligning to TRBD1. The CDR3 is 14 amino acids. Unmatched junction bases numbered 4, after V lost 5 bases and J lost 7 bases. Per the germline V gene, CDR1 is ENHRY and CDR2 is SYGVKD. In DNA, the CDR3 is TGTGCCATCAGTAGGGGACAGGCGAATTCACCCCTCCACTTT. This translates into CAISRGQANSPLHF.

The chain links TRBV7-2 to TRBJ2-3; D may match TRBD1 or TRBD2 (5 bases each). Germline V gene lookup returns CDR1 SGHTA and CDR2 FQGNSA. V lost 1 base and J 2 bases, leaving 7 bases between the germline ends. This CDR3 spans 14 amino acids. DNA of the CDR3: TGTGCCAGCAGCTTAGGGGGGATCACAGATACGCAGTATTTT. Translating gives CASSLGGITDTQYF.

This chain joins TRBV11-2 and TRBJ1-1; weak D call: TRBD1 (6 bases). Germline V gene lookup returns CDR1 SGHAT and CDR2 FQNNGV. This CDR3 is built from 13 residues. Trimming shortened V by 5 bases and J by 0 bases, and 7 bases separated the two germline ends. The DNA for the CDR3 is TGTGCCAGCAGCGACAGGATGAACACTGAAGCTTTCTTT. Its protein product is CASSDRMNTEAFF.

This clone was detected only a few times. This sequence joins TRBV5-1 and TRBJ1-2, with a possible D match to TRBD1 (6 bases). Per the germline V gene, CDR1 is SGHRS and CDR2 is YFSETQ. With 4 bases removed from V and 1 base from J, the gap between germline ends came to 14 bases. This CDR3 has 15 amino acids. This CDR3 reads CASSAGAMRNYGYTF. As DNA, the CDR3 is TGCGCCAGCAGCGCAGGGGCTATGCGTAACTATGGCTACACCTTC.

V is TRBV5-1 and J is TRBJ2-1; D gene ambiguous. The ends were cut back, 0 bases at V and 5 bases at J, with 6 bases in the middle. The CDR3 spans 13 residues. CDR1 and CDR2 (germline): SGHRS, YFSETQ. CDR3 in DNA: TGCGCCAGCAGCTTGGCCGTAAACAATGAGCAGTTCTTC. As protein: CASSLAVNNEQFF.

This clone was detected only a few times. This chain uses TRBV10-3 with TRBJ1-1; D uncertain. Germline V gene lookup returns CDR1 ENHRY and CDR2 SYGVKD. Trimming shortened V by 5 bases and J by 1 base, and 5 bases separated the two germline ends. This CDR3 region has 12 residues. The CDR3 nucleotides are TGTGCCATCAGTCCAGGGAACACTGAAGCTTTCTTT. Translating gives CAISPGNTEAFF.

This rearrangement joins TRBV7-2 to TRBJ2-1, with 10 bases matching TRBD1. CDR1 is SGHTA, CDR2 FQGNSA, per germline. The J segment lost 6 bases and the V segment lost 5 bases, leaving 10 bases of the junction unmatched. CDR3 length equals 16 residues. CDR3 loop: CASSPTGTGVRNEQFF. As DNA, the CDR3 is TGTGCCAGCAGCCCGACCGGGACAGGGGTCCGCAATGAGCAGTTCTTC.